This record covers a single TCR beta chain. Sequencing used immunoSEQ multiplex PCR; TCRdb keeps in-frame clones, though not all of them. This sample carries 150,000 to 200,000 clones, almost 95% of them seen once, and the ten largest clones take roughly 9.2%. The CDR3 has 13 amino acids. V lost 5 bases, J lost 10 bases, and 5 bases stayed unmatched. From germline, CDR1 is KGHDR and CDR2 SFDVKD. The sample comes from a study of T cell responses to AZD1222 COVID-19 vaccine. This chain connects TRBV24-1 to TRBJ2-2, with 8 bases aligning to TRBD1. The TCR originated in an adult in good health. Sample: peripheral blood, taken on day 0 of AZD1222 vaccination. The chain's CDR3 is CATSARDRPELFF. CDR3 DNA: TGTGCCACCAGTGCGAGGGACAGGCCGGAGCTGTTTTTT.